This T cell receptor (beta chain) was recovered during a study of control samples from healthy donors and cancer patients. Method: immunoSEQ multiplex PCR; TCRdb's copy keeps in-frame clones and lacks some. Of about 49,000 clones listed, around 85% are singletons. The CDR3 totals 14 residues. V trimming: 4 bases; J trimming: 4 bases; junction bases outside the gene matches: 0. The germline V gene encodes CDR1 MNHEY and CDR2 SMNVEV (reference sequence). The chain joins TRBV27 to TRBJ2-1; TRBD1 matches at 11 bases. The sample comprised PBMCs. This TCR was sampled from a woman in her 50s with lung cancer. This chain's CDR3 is CASSWDRGYNEQFF. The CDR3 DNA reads TGTGCCAGCAGTTGGGACAGGGGGTACAATGAGCAGTTCTTC.